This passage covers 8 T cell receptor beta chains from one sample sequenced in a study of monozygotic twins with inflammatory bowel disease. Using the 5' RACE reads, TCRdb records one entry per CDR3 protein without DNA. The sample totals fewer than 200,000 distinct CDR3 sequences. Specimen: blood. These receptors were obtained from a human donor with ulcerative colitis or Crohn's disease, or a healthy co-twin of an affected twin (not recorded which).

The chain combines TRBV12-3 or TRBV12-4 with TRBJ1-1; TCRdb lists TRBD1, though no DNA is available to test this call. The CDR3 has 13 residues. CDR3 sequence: CASSSDRDGEAFF.

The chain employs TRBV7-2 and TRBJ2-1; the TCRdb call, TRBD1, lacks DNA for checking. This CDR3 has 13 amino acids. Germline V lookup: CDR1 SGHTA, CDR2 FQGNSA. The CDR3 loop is CASSGDSYNEQFF.

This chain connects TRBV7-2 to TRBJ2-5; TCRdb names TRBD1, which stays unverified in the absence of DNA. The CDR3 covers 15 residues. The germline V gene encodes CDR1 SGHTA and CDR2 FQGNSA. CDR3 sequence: CASSSLGVREETQYF.

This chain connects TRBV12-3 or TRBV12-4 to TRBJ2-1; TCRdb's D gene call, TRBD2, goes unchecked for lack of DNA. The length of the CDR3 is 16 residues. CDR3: CASSRTSGRTYNEQFF.

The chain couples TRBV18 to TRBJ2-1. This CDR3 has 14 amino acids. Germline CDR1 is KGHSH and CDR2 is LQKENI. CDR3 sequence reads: CASSFSGPPNEQFF.

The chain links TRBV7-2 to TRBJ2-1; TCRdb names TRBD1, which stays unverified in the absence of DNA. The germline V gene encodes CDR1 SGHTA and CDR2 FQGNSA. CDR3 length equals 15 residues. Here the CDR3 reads CASSPSGWGYNEQFF. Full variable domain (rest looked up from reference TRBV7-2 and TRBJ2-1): GAGVSQSPSNKVTEKGKDVELRCDPISGHTALYWYRQSLGQGLEFLIYFQGNSAPDKSGLPSDRFSAERTGGSVSTLTIQRTQQEDSAVYLCASSPSGWGYNEQFFGPGTRLTVL.

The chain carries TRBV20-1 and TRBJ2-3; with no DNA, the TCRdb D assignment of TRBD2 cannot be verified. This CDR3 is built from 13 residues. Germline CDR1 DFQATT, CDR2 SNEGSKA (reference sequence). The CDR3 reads CSASGGSTDTQYF.

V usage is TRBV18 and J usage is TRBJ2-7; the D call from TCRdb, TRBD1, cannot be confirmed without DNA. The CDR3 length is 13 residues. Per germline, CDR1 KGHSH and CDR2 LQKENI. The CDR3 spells CASSLRQGEEQYF.